This T cell receptor (beta chain) emerged from a study of blood T cell repertoires in COVID-19. About the research overall: From T cells, B-cell-depleted T cells, or PBMCs came the material, which was cDNA or gDNA.

Participant ages covered roughly 18 to 89 years across some 25 US areas. Participants were placed into cohorts based on the clinical history they reported. As processed by the authors: Reference gene primers were amplified, and this amplification served to estimate nucleated cell counts. Some clones are missing from TCRdb's copy, which holds only in-frame ones; the method was immunoSEQ multiplex PCR. That table is the source of V, J and clone size, and D and trimming were worked out from the DNA. The data contain 350,000 to 400,000 clones, around nine tenths of them singletons. Per the germline V gene, CDR1 is MNHEY and CDR2 is SVGAGI. Deletions cut 8 bases from V and 7 bases from J, with 17 bases between. CDR3 size: 14 residues.

The TCR originated in a woman aged 30 to 39 with acute COVID-19. The specimen was PBMCs or T cells enriched from blood (not recorded which). The chain has TRBV6-5 and TRBJ1-4; possible D gene TRBD1, 5 bases. CDR3 loop: CASGGGGVGEKLFF. CDR3 in DNA: TGTGCCAGCGGCGGGGGGGGTGTCGGTGAAAAACTGTTTTTT.